One and the same sample provided the 6 T cell receptor beta chains below, sequenced in a study of blood T cell repertoires in COVID-19. This table comes from immunoSEQ multiplex PCR, and its TCRdb copy is limited to in-frame clones, with some not included. The sample consists of approximately 130,000 clones, just over 75% of them appearing once. The material sequenced was peripheral blood. These receptors were collected from a human donor in a cohort sampled during active COVID-19.

This clone was seen a single time. The V gene is TRBV5-4, the J gene TRBJ2-2, with D maybe TRBD1 (6 bases). Between the trimmed V and J ends, which lost 4 bases and 5 bases, there was a span of 15 bases. This CDR3 contains 15 residues. CDR1 SGHNT and CDR2 YYREEE come from the germline V gene (reference sequence). The CDR3 spells CASSTQGLGTGELFF. In DNA form, the CDR3 reads TGTGCCAGCAGCACCCAGGGGCTCGGGACCGGGGAGCTGTTTTTT.

J is TRBJ2-7 and V is TRBV5-1, with TRBD1 matching over 11 bases. The CDR3 consists of 14 residues. Germline assignment: CDR1 SGHRS and CDR2 YFSETQ. With V trimmed by 4 bases and J by 3 bases, 3 bases remained unmatched. The CDR3 spells CASSRGTGGYEQYF. DNA of the CDR3: TGCGCCAGCAGCAGAGGGACAGGGGGCTACGAGCAGTACTTC.

This clone was observed once. The chain uses TRBV7-8 and TRBJ2-3, with 9 bases aligning to TRBD1. Trimming took 10 bases from V and 3 from J; bases not matched to a gene: 5. Germline lookup yields CDR1 SGHVS and CDR2 FQNEAQ. The length of the CDR3 is 13 residues. The CDR3 reads CATRDRVTDTQYF. CDR3 nucleotide sequence: TGTGCCACCCGGGACAGGGTAACAGATACGCAGTATTTT.

This clone was counted between two and nine times. CDR3 DNA: TGTGCCAGCAGTGATGTAGGGACAGGCAGCCTCGAGCAGTACTTC. It specifies CASSDVGTGSLEQYF. The V call is TRBV25-1, the J call TRBJ2-7, with 8 bases matching TRBD1. The CDR3 is 15 residues long. The junction had 10 bases not matched to a gene; V was cut back by 3 bases and J by 6 bases. Germline V CDR1 and CDR2: MGHDK, SYGVNS.

The rearrangement joins TRBV29-1 to TRBJ1-1; D not certain. V was trimmed by 8 bases and J by 3 bases, leaving 16 bases between them. The CDR3 has 13 residues. CDR1 SQVTM and CDR2 ANQGSEA come from the germline V gene. CDR3 sequence: CSTTDRADTEAFF. In DNA, the CDR3 is TGCAGCACTACCGACCGAGCAGACACTGAAGCTTTCTTT.

The J gene is TRBJ2-5, the V gene TRBV5-1, with TRBD1 as a possible D gene (5 bases). The CDR3 sequence is 14 residues long. Trimming left V 0 bases short and J 0 bases short, with 6 bases between. CDR1 is SGHRS and CDR2 is YFSETQ in the germline V gene. CDR3 region: CASSLDRYQETQYF. CDR3 bases: TGCGCCAGCAGCTTGGACAGGTACCAAGAGACCCAGTACTTC.